The TCR beta chain described here comes from a study of blood T cell repertoires in COVID-19 (dated by TCRdb to the early 2020s). Looking at the study overall: Samples covering the acute and convalescent phases of COVID-19 were provided by collaborators in the United States, Italy and Spain. The samples were drawn from the first 160 participants of the ongoing ImmuneRACE study and from 1,200 or so subjects provided by 6 global collaborators. The material from the prospective study consisted of cDNA or gDNA derived from T cells, B-cell-depleted T cells, or PBMCs. Deeply sampled blood TCRbeta repertoires from subjects exposed to, actively infected with, or recovered from COVID-19 were included in the dataset. HLA class I and class II types, where available, came from metadata supplied by the sample provider rather than from assay-based typing. The repertoires were released in a freely available public database meant as a resource for research on the immune response to SARS-CoV-2. A de-identified subject ID, COVID-19 status, age in years and sex were almost always included in the sample metadata.

Relative to germline, V is missing 4 bases and J is missing 11 bases, with 5 bases of the junction outside any gene match. The cysteine opens and the phenylalanine closes a CDR3 of 12 amino acids. Only the CDR3 part of the read is kept: 36 bases, read in frame from the first base. CDR1 and CDR2 were assigned from the germline V gene as MNHEY and SVGAGI. Broader findings and caveats from the paper: The amount of clinical and demographic metadata varied by source and participant and was provided uncurated.

Whole blood was collected in K2EDTA tubes by collaborating institutions according to the institutions' own protocols. For TCRbeta analysis, collaborators shipped samples as frozen whole blood, isolated PBMCs, or DNA extracted from either of those sample types. The immunoSEQ Assay, a bias-controlled multiplex PCR, was used to amplify TCRbeta CDR3 regions from genomic DNA. As for how the authors treated the data: Nucleated cell counts per sample were estimated from amplification of reference gene primers within the assay. To quantify the absolute abundance of each unique TCRbeta CDR3 rearrangement, sequence reads were collapsed and filtered. For each sample, productive Simpson clonality was calculated by taking the square root of Simpson's diversity index across productive rearrangements. The source is immuneACCESS, and TCRdb retained only in-frame sequences with V and J called. Part of the clones is not carried over; for the studies checked, unresolved V genes explain less than half of this, and the remainder is unexplained. The V and J calls and the clone size are those of that table, but D and trimming were determined from the DNA. The sample data list 58,000 or so clones, and about 74% of these were observed just once. 28% of the sample goes to the ten largest clones.

This clone was detected only once. Its target antigen remains unknown. There are no base qualities to consult, and no much larger clone falls within one base. The rearranged segments are TRBV6-5 and TRBJ1-1, with 9 bases in between that match TRBD1. The sequenced sample was peripheral blood. This TCR derives from an elderly woman with acute or convalescent COVID-19. The DNA sequence is as follows: TGTGCCAGCAGTTCGACAGGGGGTAGGGCTTTCTTT. This gives the protein CASSSTGGRAFF.